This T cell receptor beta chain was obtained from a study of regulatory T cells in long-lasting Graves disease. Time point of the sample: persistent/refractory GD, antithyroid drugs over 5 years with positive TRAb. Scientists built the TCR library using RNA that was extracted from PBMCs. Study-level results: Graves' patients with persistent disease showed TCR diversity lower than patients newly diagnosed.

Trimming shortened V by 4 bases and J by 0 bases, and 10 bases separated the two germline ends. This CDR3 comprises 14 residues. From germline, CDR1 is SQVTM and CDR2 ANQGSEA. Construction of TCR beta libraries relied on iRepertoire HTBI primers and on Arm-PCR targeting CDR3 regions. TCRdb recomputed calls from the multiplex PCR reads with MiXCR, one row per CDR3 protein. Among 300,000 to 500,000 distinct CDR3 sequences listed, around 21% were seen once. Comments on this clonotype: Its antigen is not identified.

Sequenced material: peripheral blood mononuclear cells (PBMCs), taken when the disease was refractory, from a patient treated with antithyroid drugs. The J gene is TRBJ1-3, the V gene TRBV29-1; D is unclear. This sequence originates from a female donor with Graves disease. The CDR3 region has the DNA TGCAGCGTTGTAGTCATCGGCTCTGGAAACACCATATATTTT. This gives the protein CSVVVIGSGNTIYF.